The 6 T cell receptor beta chains below come from one sample, sequenced in a study of CD8 T cells in ankylosing spondylitis. TCRdb analysed the 5' RACE reads with MiXCR anew, one entry per CDR3 protein. The repertoire includes about 280,000 distinct CDR3 sequences, over 15% of them detected once, and under 8.5% sits in the top ten. Sequencing was performed on blood, either unsorted or a sorted T cell fraction (not recorded which). The receptor source for this set is a male donor with ankylosing spondylitis or in good health (not recorded which).

This clonotype showed up just a few times. The gene calls are TRBV5-1 and TRBJ2-2, with 12 bases that match TRBD1. J lost 6 bases, V lost 2 bases, and 5 bases had no gene match. The CDR3 sequence is 16 residues long. Germline values: CDR1 SGHRS, CDR2 YFSETQ. For the CDR3, the DNA is TGCGCCAGCAGCTTCGGGACAGGGGGCGCCTCCGGGGAGCTGTTTTTT. Its protein product is CASSFGTGGASGELFF. Drawing the rest from reference TRBV5-1 and TRBJ2-2, the complete variable domain is KAGVTQTPRYLIKTRGQQVTLSCSPISGHRSVSWYQQTPGQGLQFLFEYFSETQRNKGNFPGRFSGRQFSNSRSEMNVSTLELGDSALYLCASSFGTGGASGELFFGEGSRLTVL.

The chain uses TRBV5-1 and TRBJ1-1; unclear D gene. The CDR3 sequence is 13 residues long. CDR1 is SGHRS, CDR2 YFSETQ, per germline. V gave up 4 bases and J gave up 7 bases, with 14 bases separating them. CDR3: CASSQDPGREAFF. CDR3 DNA sequence: TGCGCCAGCAGCCAGGACCCAGGCCGTGAAGCTTTCTTT.

The V gene is TRBV6-1, the J gene TRBJ2-5; D is unresolved. The CDR3 has 12 amino acids. V was cut by 3 bases and J by 4 bases, with 6 bases left in between. Germline CDR1 reads MNHNS; CDR2 reads SASEGT. CDR3 coding DNA: TGTGCCAGCAGTGACCAGGTAGAGACCCAGTACTTC. Its translation: CASSDQVETQYF.

The chain employs TRBV20-1 and TRBJ2-1, with a tentative D call TRBD1 (5 bases). V was shortened by 1 base and J by 9 bases, with 16 bases between the two germline ends. There are 14 residues in the CDR3. CDR1 and CDR2 (germline): DFQATT, SNEGSKA (reference sequence). CDR3 in DNA: TGCAGTGCTAGAGCGAGTAGCCAAAGGGGTGAGCAGTTCTTC. The encoded protein is CSARASSQRGEQFF.

This clonotype was observed a few times. J is TRBJ2-3 and V is TRBV28; 11 bases agree with TRBD2. Germline CDR1 and CDR2: MDHEN and SYDVKM. V lost 2 bases to trimming and J lost 1 base; unmatched junction nucleotides: 8. CDR3 size: 18 residues. As DNA, the CDR3 is TGTGCCAGCAGTTTAGGGGCTAGCGGGAGGCTGGGCACAGATACGCAGTATTTT. It codes for CASSLGASGRLGTDTQYF.

The rearrangement uses TRBV10-3 and TRBJ2-7; 10 bases are a match to TRBD2. The germline V gene has CDR1 ENHRY and CDR2 SYGVKD. CDR3 size: 14 residues. After removal of 3 bases from V and 3 bases from J, the junction contained 2 bases not matched to a gene. The CDR3 reads CAISDSGRGYEQYV. Here the CDR3 DNA reads TGTGCCATCAGTGACAGCGGGAGGGGCTACGAGCAGTACGTC.